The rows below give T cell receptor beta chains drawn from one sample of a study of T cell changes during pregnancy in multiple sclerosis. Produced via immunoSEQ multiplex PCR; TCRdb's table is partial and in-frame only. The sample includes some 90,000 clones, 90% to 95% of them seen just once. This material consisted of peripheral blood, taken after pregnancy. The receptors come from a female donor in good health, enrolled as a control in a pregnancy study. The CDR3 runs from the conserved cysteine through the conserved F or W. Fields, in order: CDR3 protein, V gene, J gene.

CDR3: CASSYVSQPQHF; V: TRBV6-6; J: TRBJ1-5
CDR3: CASSFPGTSGLPQETQYF; V: TRBV5-6; J: TRBJ2-5
CDR3: CASSPENSYEQYF; V: TRBV4-3; J: TRBJ2-7
CDR3: CAWRAPRGTYEQYF; V: TRBV30; J: TRBJ2-7
CDR3: CSVGPRGTATNEKLFF; V: TRBV29-1; J: TRBJ1-4
CDR3: CASSVSSGGAPYEQYF; V: TRBV9; J: TRBJ2-7
CDR3: CASSGDREQYF; V: TRBV5-6; J: TRBJ2-7
CDR3: CASTRGNTEAFF; V: TRBV16; J: TRBJ1-1
CDR3: CASSQVWANNQPQHF; V: TRBV4-3; J: TRBJ1-5
CDR3: CASSYGQGSAFF; V: TRBV6-5; J: TRBJ1-1
CDR3: CASSLNTGSGNTIYF; V: TRBV7-9; J: TRBJ1-3
CDR3: CASSLDRNTEAFF; V: TRBV5-8; J: TRBJ1-1
CDR3: CASSGGQRQPQHF; V: TRBV9; J: TRBJ1-5
CDR3: CASSPTSGGFYGYTF; V: TRBV7-9; J: TRBJ1-2
CDR3: CASSEGHRGSFSNQPQHF; V: TRBV6-1; J: TRBJ1-5
CDR3: CASSLGGVRDGELFF; V: TRBV9; J: TRBJ2-2
CDR3: CASSLGQGIDEQYF; V: TRBV7-9; J: TRBJ2-7
CDR3: CASSQSWGQGRVEQFF; V: TRBV4-3; J: TRBJ2-1
CDR3: CAWSGGGYTEAFF; V: TRBV30; J: TRBJ1-1
CDR3: CASSFRAYEQYF; V: TRBV6-6; J: TRBJ2-7
CDR3: CASRDVSGGTYEQYF; V: TRBV28; J: TRBJ2-7
CDR3: CASSVGGLSNTGELFF; V: TRBV9; J: TRBJ2-2
CDR3: CASSLGGSNEQFF; V: TRBV11-2; J: TRBJ2-1
CDR3: CASGQGQKDTEAFF; V: TRBV27; J: TRBJ1-1
CDR3: CASSLALTGTNSPLHF; V: TRBV4-1; J: TRBJ1-6
CDR3: CASSQVDRDQETQYF; V: TRBV4-2; J: TRBJ2-5
CDR3: CASSTDSSGANVLTF; V: TRBV5-4; J: TRBJ2-6
CDR3: CASSPNMVNNSPLHF; V: TRBV9; J: TRBJ1-6
CDR3: CASSPSGTANYGYTF; V: TRBV7-2; J: TRBJ1-2
CDR3: CASSPSGGGKETQYF; V: TRBV27; J: TRBJ2-5
CDR3: CSARGQTEQYF; V: TRBV20-1; J: TRBJ2-7
CDR3: CASILPTGNGMLIYNSPLHF; V: TRBV21-1; J: TRBJ1-6
CDR3: CASSYSGGAGLSGYTF; V: TRBV6-6; J: TRBJ1-2
CDR3: CASSMSRGSNYGYTF; V: TRBV7-9; J: TRBJ1-2
CDR3: CAWSVKLTGAGNTIYF; V: TRBV30; J: TRBJ1-3
CDR3: CASTEDRSGSPLHF; V: TRBV2; J: TRBJ1-6
CDR3: CASSHTPPKSGGYTF; V: TRBV18; J: TRBJ1-2
CDR3: CASSDRVSSYEQYF; V: TRBV7-2; J: TRBJ2-7
CDR3: CSARRDKAFF; V: TRBV20-1; J: TRBJ1-1
CDR3: CASSLGANTEAFF; V: TRBV28; J: TRBJ1-1
CDR3: CATSRAPQETQYF; V: TRBV15; J: TRBJ2-5
CDR3: CSVETWDRFNTEAFF; V: TRBV29-1; J: TRBJ1-1
CDR3: CASSHPLQGYNEQFF; V: TRBV4-1; J: TRBJ2-1
CDR3: CASSQDLWGTSSYEQYF; V: TRBV14; J: TRBJ2-7